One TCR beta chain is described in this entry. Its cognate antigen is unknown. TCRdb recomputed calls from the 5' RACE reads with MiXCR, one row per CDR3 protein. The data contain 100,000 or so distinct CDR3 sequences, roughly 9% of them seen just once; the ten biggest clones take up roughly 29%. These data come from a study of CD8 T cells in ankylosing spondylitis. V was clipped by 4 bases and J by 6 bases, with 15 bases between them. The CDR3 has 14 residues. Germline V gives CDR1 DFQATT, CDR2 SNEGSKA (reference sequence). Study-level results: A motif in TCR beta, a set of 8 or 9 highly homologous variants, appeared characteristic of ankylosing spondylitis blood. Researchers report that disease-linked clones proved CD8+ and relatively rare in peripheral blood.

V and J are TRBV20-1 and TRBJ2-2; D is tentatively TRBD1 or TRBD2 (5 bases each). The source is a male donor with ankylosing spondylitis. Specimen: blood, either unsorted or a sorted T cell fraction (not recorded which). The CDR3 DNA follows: TGCAGTGCTAAGGTCCCTCGGGGACCCGGGGAGCTGTTTTTT. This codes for CSAKVPRGPGELFF.